The TCR beta chain under discussion was sequenced for a study of cytomegalovirus exposure and HLA in healthy donors. Study background: The same platform was used for the 90 to 150 validation repertoires as for the roughly 700 first-cohort repertoires, as reported in a later analysis. Study-wide points: The study listed some 160 cytomegalovirus-associated TCR beta chains. A later analysis found first-cohort TCR clusters tended to co-occur in the 90 to 150 validation repertoires. Most TCRs appeared rarely, but some public TCRs recurred in many donors.

In the case of this clone: The target antigen is unknown.

Generated by immunoSEQ multiplex PCR, the TCRdb table keeps only in-frame clones and is missing some. The sample records approximately 98,000 clones, more than 90% being singletons. The CDR3 is 14 residues long. The germline gives CDR1 MDHEN, CDR2 SYDVKM. Trimming took off 5 bases at V and 6 bases at J, with 16 bases between the two ends. This receptor was taken from a woman aged 18-29 years in good health and CMV-seronegative. The rearrangement links TRBV28 to TRBJ1-2; TRBD1 might be the D (5 bases). Specimen: PBMCs. The CDR3 sequence is CASSVPGRADGYTF. The CDR3 coding sequence is TGTGCCAGCAGTGTCCCGGGCAGGGCGGATGGCTACACCTTC.